Below are 8 T cell receptor beta chains sequenced from a single sample in a study of spatial heterogeneity in lung cancer (dated by TCRdb to about 2019). The study at large found these results: The tumor nonsynonymous mutation count correlated with the number of expanded intratumoral alpha and beta TCRs.

The intended sense of this specimen's time point label: sample taken at primary tumor resection. The receptor library was made with 5' RACE. For sequencing, a NextSeq 500 was employed. Clones were called with MiXCR by TCRdb after fastp trimmed the public reads at Q25, and only in-frame beta chains were retained. Duplicate CDR3 protein sequences are folded into a single record with the most common DNA and genes. Counted in this sample were about 9,200 distinct CDR3 sequences; 2.9% of them appeared once. The top ten constitute roughly 13% of the sample. These receptors are not linked to any known antigen. The source material was lung tumor tissue, sampled at surgery. The receptors were gathered from a male donor with early-stage non-small cell lung cancer.

This clonotype was seen repeatedly, ten times or more. In nucleotides, the CDR3 is TGTGCCAGCAGTGCACGGGACAGTAACACTGAAGCTTTCTTT. Translation: CASSARDSNTEAFF. V and J are TRBV12-3 or TRBV12-4 and TRBJ1-1, with TRBD1 matching 7 bases. V was clipped by 5 bases and J by 2 bases; unmatched bases: 5. The CDR3 length is 14 residues.

This clonotype was found a few times. This sequence joins TRBV10-3 and TRBJ2-3; D is uncertain. Germline V lookup: CDR1 ENHRY, CDR2 SYGVKD. The CDR3 runs 14 residues. Trimming cost V 0 bases and J 4 bases, with 8 bases left between them. The CDR3 protein is CAISESKAADTQYF. CDR3 DNA: TGTGCCATCAGTGAGTCAAAGGCCGCAGATACGCAGTATTTT.

This clonotype was picked up many times. The chain couples TRBV7-9 to TRBJ2-3; the D gene is possibly TRBD2 (6 bases). V lost 3 bases and J 0 bases, leaving 10 bases between the germline ends. Germline V CDR1 and CDR2: SEHNR, FQNEAQ (reference sequence). The CDR3 runs to 15 residues. The CDR3 here is CASSLSGPSTDTQYF. CDR3 DNA: TGTGCCAGCAGCTTGAGCGGGCCTAGCACAGATACGCAGTATTTT.

This clonotype was seen more than once but under ten times. V usage is TRBV10-2 and J usage is TRBJ2-6; TRBD1 agrees at 10 bases. Germline CDR1 and CDR2: WSHSY and SAAADI. The CDR3 consists of 17 residues. Trimming took 6 bases from V and 4 from J; bases not matched to a gene: 9. CDR3 region: CASRRGGTGVGANVLTF. The CDR3 DNA is TGCGCCAGCAGGAGGGGGGGGACAGGGGTCGGGGCCAACGTCCTGACTTTC.

This clonotype came up many times. The chain employs TRBV12-3 or TRBV12-4 and TRBJ2-7, with a weak D call TRBD2 (5 bases). The CDR3 extends over 12 amino acids. V dropped 5 bases and J dropped 5 bases, with 10 bases sitting between them. The DNA of the CDR3 is TGTGCCAGCAGTCCCGGGGTTCACGAGCAGTACTTC. This codes for CASSPGVHEQYF.

This clonotype showed up many times. CDR3 sequence reads: CSARDRGRSTDTQYF. The CDR3 nucleotides read TGCAGTGCTAGAGATCGTGGCAGGAGCACAGATACGCAGTATTTT. V gene TRBV20-1 combines with J gene TRBJ2-3; D is unclear. The ends were cut back, 0 bases at V and 0 bases at J, with 10 bases in the middle. This CDR3 is built from 15 residues. CDR1 is DFQATT, CDR2 SNEGSKA, per germline (reference sequence).

This clonotype was observed at least ten times. V usage is TRBV20-1 and J usage is TRBJ2-1, with D unclear. CDR1 and CDR2 from the germline V gene are DFQATT and SNEGSKA (reference sequence). Trimming took 1 base from V and 2 from J, leaving 12 bases between them. CDR3 length equals 15 residues. CDR3 nucleotide sequence: TGCAGTGCTAGAGTACGCCAGGCCACCTACAATGAGCAGTTCTTC. Its protein is CSARVRQATYNEQFF.

This clonotype was picked up many times. CDR3 sequence: CATTRGHRYEQYF. CDR3 nucleotides: TGTGCCACCACTCGGGGACACCGGTACGAGCAGTACTTC. The chain recombines TRBV28 with TRBJ2-7, with D perhaps matching TRBD1 (6 bases). V lost 10 bases to trimming and J lost 4 bases, with 17 bases between them. The germline gives CDR1 MDHEN, CDR2 SYDVKM. CDR3 length equals 13 residues.